Shown below are 31 T cell receptor beta chains from a single sample sequenced in a study of T cell responses to AZD1222 COVID-19 vaccine. Clones were sequenced by immunoSEQ multiplex PCR, and TCRdb holds only the in-frame ones, with some missing. The table lists approximately 120,000 clones, 88% of them singletons. Sequencing was performed on peripheral blood, taken on day 0 of MenACWY control vaccination. These receptor sequences come from an adult in good health.

The chain joins TRBV4-2 to TRBJ2-6; D is undetermined. CDR3 length: 16 amino acids. Germline CDR1 and CDR2: LGHNA and YNFKEQ. With 3 bases removed from V and 0 bases from J, the gap between germline ends came to 9 bases. The DNA for the CDR3 is TGTGCCAGCAGCCAGGCCGCCATCTCTGGGGCCAACGTCCTGACTTTC. Translated, it gives CASSQAAISGANVLTF.

Within the sample, this clone is medium-sized. This chain links TRBV11-2 with TRBJ2-7, with a tentative D call TRBD2 (6 bases). Trimming removed 3 bases at V and 0 bases at J, with 15 bases between. The CDR3 runs 16 residues. CDR1 and CDR2 (germline): SGHAT, FQNNGV. Here the CDR3 reads CASSFNSGEGSYEQYF. In DNA form, the CDR3 reads TGTGCCAGCAGCTTTAATAGCGGTGAGGGCTCCTACGAGCAGTACTTC. The entire variable domain, with the rest obtained from reference TRBV11-2 and TRBJ2-7, is as follows: EAGVAQSPRYKIIEKRQSVAFWCNPISGHATLYWYQQILGQGPKLLIQFQNNGVVDDSQLPKDRFSAERLKGVDSTLKIQPAKLEDSAVYLCASSFNSGEGSYEQYFGPGTRLTVT.

The chain recombines TRBV10-3 with TRBJ2-3; possible D gene TRBD1, 6 bases. In germline, CDR1 is ENHRY, CDR2 SYGVKD. The CDR3 has 15 residues. Trimming pared 6 bases from V and 0 bases from J, leaving 13 bases between. CDR3 protein: CAIRPDRTSTDTQYF. CDR3 bases: TGTGCCATCAGACCGGACAGAACTAGCACAGATACGCAGTATTTT.

The genes are TRBV18 and TRBJ1-1; D is uncertain. V was cut by 1 base and J by 4 bases, with 7 bases left in between. In germline, CDR1 is KGHSH, CDR2 LQKENI. CDR3 length: 13 residues. CDR3 protein: CASSPQGITEAFF. CDR3 DNA: TGTGCCAGCTCACCACAGGGAATCACTGAAGCTTTCTTT. The variable domain in full, with the rest retrieved from reference TRBV18 and TRBJ1-1, is NAGVMQNPRHLVRRRGQEARLRCSPMKGHSHVYWYRQLPEEGLKFMVYLQKENIIDESGMPKERFSAEFPKEGPSILRIQQVVRGDSAAYFCASSPQGITEAFFGQGTRLTVV.

The chain is built from TRBV7-9 and TRBJ1-1; maybe TRBD1 (5 bases). The length of the CDR3 is 11 residues. The ends were cut back, 8 bases at V and 8 bases at J, with 12 bases in the middle. Germline loops: CDR1 SEHNR, CDR2 FQNEAQ (reference sequence). The CDR3 here is CASGGRQEAFF. CDR3 DNA sequence: TGTGCCAGCGGAGGAAGACAGGAAGCTTTCTTT.

The chain has TRBV2 and TRBJ2-1; D unresolved. Trimming left V 7 bases short and J 6 bases short, with 13 bases between. Germline V gene lookup returns CDR1 SNHLY and CDR2 FYNNEI. This CDR3 is 13 amino acids long. CDR3 region: CASTSDGSNEQFF. The CDR3 region has the DNA TGTGCCAGCACCTCGGACGGAAGCAATGAGCAGTTCTTC.

The V gene is TRBV6-5, the J gene TRBJ1-2, with TRBD1 as a possible D gene (5 bases). CDR3 size: 14 residues. V was pared by 2 bases and J by 4 bases, with 11 bases between. Looked up from germline, CDR1 is MNHEY and CDR2 is SVGAGI. The chain's CDR3 is CASSYTQGGYGYTF. CDR3 bases: TGTGCCAGCAGTTACACCCAGGGCGGCTATGGCTACACCTTC.

This rearrangement joins TRBV7-8 to TRBJ2-7, with D maybe TRBD1 (6 bases). Germline CDR1 is SGHVS and CDR2 is FQNEAQ. Trimming removed 6 bases at V and 2 bases at J, with 23 bases between. This CDR3 comprises 17 residues. DNA for the CDR3: TGTGCCAGCAGGGAAAGCCGTGTAGGCAGGGGTCCCTACGAGCAGTACTTC. This sequence encodes CASRESRVGRGPYEQYF.

The rearrangement joins TRBV4-1 to TRBJ2-7, with unresolved D. CDR3 size: 14 residues. CDR1 and CDR2 (germline): MGHRA, YSYEKL. The ends were cut back, 3 bases at V and 2 bases at J, with 11 bases in the middle. The CDR3: CASSQRIGTYEQYF. The CDR3, as DNA: TGCGCCAGCAGCCAGAGGATAGGGACCTACGAGCAGTACTTC.

The chain couples TRBV19 to TRBJ1-3, with TRBD1 identical over 7 bases. V trimming: 4 bases; J trimming: 0 bases; junction bases outside the gene matches: 3. The CDR3 is 15 amino acids. Germline loops: CDR1 LNHDA, CDR2 SQIVND (reference sequence). The CDR3 loop is CASSTTGSSGNTIYF. The CDR3 DNA reads TGTGCCAGTAGTACGACAGGGTCCTCTGGAAACACCATATATTTT.

J is TRBJ1-2 and V is TRBV7-2, with 7 bases that match TRBD1. This CDR3 has 14 residues. Looked up from germline, CDR1 is SGHTA and CDR2 is FQGNSA. V trimming: 5 bases; J trimming: 3 bases; junction bases outside the gene matches: 6. CDR3 residues: CASSLRTGHYGYTF. CDR3 DNA: TGTGCCAGCAGCCTACGGACAGGCCACTATGGCTACACCTTC. Drawing the rest from reference TRBV7-2 and TRBJ1-2, the complete variable domain is GAGVSQSPSNKVTEKGKDVELRCDPISGHTALYWYRQSLGQGLEFLIYFQGNSAPDKSGLPSDRFSAERTGGSVSTLTIQRTQQEDSAVYLCASSLRTGHYGYTFGSGTRLTVV.

This chain uses TRBV5-8 with TRBJ1-6, with a weak D call TRBD1 (5 bases). Germline V gene lookup returns CDR1 SGHTS and CDR2 YDEGEE. This CDR3 is built from 15 residues. Trimming shortened V by 3 bases and J by 2 bases, and 9 bases separated the two germline ends. This chain's CDR3 is CASSSWGAYNSPLHF. In DNA form, the CDR3 reads TGTGCCAGCAGCTCTTGGGGGGCCTATAATTCACCCCTCCACTTT.

The chain couples TRBV9 to TRBJ1-2; no reliable D call. The germline V gene has CDR1 SGDLS and CDR2 YYNGEE. The CDR3 is 15 residues long. Between the trimmed V and J ends, which lost 2 bases and 1 base, there was a span of 12 bases. The DNA for the CDR3 is TGTGCCAGCAGCGTCATTACTTCTGGTAACTATGGCTACACCTTC. This translates into CASSVITSGNYGYTF.

This clone was seen once. The J gene is TRBJ1-1, the V gene TRBV4-2; TRBD1 agrees at 9 bases. The CDR3 covers 17 residues. The germline gives CDR1 LGHNA, CDR2 YNFKEQ. V gave up 4 bases and J gave up 4 bases; unmatched junction bases: 13. The CDR3 reads CASSPSTQGASPTEAFF. CDR3 sequence (DNA): TGTGCCAGCAGCCCATCAACACAGGGGGCCTCGCCCACTGAAGCTTTCTTT.

This chain joins TRBV28 and TRBJ2-1; D gene uncertain. Germline CDR1 and CDR2: MDHEN and SYDVKM. This CDR3 has 13 residues. V lost 5 bases to trimming and J lost 9 bases, with 14 bases between them. The CDR3 region is CASSPVRFSEQFF. The CDR3 DNA follows: TGTGCCAGCAGTCCCGTCAGGTTCTCTGAGCAGTTCTTC.

This chain uses TRBV27 with TRBJ1-6, with a tentative D call TRBD1 (5 bases). Germline V gene sequence: CDR1 MNHEY, CDR2 SMNVEV (reference sequence). Trimming took off 5 bases at V and 5 bases at J, with 10 bases between the two ends. There are 14 residues in the CDR3. This chain's CDR3 is CASSPSGHNSPLHF. CDR3 nucleotide sequence: TGTGCCAGCAGTCCATCGGGGCATAATTCACCCCTCCACTTT.

A single count supports this clone. V usage is TRBV11-1 and J usage is TRBJ2-1, with TRBD2 as a possible D gene (6 bases). CDR3 length: 15 amino acids. Deletions cut 5 bases from V and 4 bases from J, with 15 bases between. The germline gives CDR1 SGHAT, CDR2 FQDESV (reference sequence). CDR3 protein: CASSPDLGGYNEQFF. The CDR3 coding sequence is TGTGCCAGCAGCCCGGACCTGGGAGGATACAATGAGCAGTTCTTC. Supplemented by reference TRBV11-1 and TRBJ2-1, the full variable domain reads EAEVAQSPRYKITEKSQAVAFWCDPISGHATLYWYRQILGQGPELLVQFQDESVVDDSQLPKDRFSAERLKGVDSTLKIQPAELGDSAMYLCASSPDLGGYNEQFFGPGTRLTVL.

The CDR3 loop reads CASSHRTSGSQKQYF. DNA of the CDR3: TGTGCCAGCAGCCACAGGACTAGCGGGAGTCAAAAGCAGTACTTC. This chain links TRBV14 with TRBJ2-7, with 13 nucleotides matching TRBD2. J gave up 8 bases and V 3 bases, and 7 bases lay outside the gene matches. Germline V gene sequence: CDR1 SGHDN, CDR2 FVKESK. This CDR3 region has 15 residues. Complete variable domain (other parts from reference TRBV14 and TRBJ2-7): EAGVTQFPSHSVIEKGQTVTLRCDPISGHDNLYWYRRVMGKEIKFLLHFVKESKQDESGMPNNRFLAERTGGTYSTLKVQPAELEDSGVYFCASSHRTSGSQKQYFGPGTRLTVT.

This clone was detected once. The V and J genes are TRBV5-1 and TRBJ2-1; TRBD1 aligns across 9 bases. From germline, CDR1 is SGHRS and CDR2 YFSETQ. Trimming took 7 bases from V and 4 from J; bases not matched to a gene: 9. The CDR3 is 15 amino acids. The CDR3 DNA is TGCGCCAGCGGGGAAGCCGGGACAGGGTACAATGAGCAGTTCTTC. It yields the protein CASGEAGTGYNEQFF.

The chain has TRBV5-4 and TRBJ1-2; no definite D call. Between the trimmed V and J ends, which lost 5 bases and 2 bases, there was a span of 22 bases. The CDR3 covers 17 residues. Germline CDR1 and CDR2: SGHNT and YYREEE (reference sequence). Written as DNA, the CDR3 is TGTGCCAGCAGGGACGCAGGACGGACGCCCCACAACTATGGCTACACCTTC. As protein: CASRDAGRTPHNYGYTF.

The chain carries TRBV11-3 and TRBJ2-2; 12 bases map to TRBD1. Per the germline V gene, CDR1 is SGHNT and CDR2 is YENEEA. The CDR3 runs 19 residues. V lost 1 base, J lost 5 bases, and 11 bases stayed unmatched. CDR3 nucleotide sequence: TGTGCCAGCAGCTTAGGCCCGGGACAGGGGGCGAGGTTAACCGGGGAGCTGTTTTTT. Its protein product is CASSLGPGQGARLTGELFF.

In DNA form, the CDR3 reads TGTGCCAGCAGCCCCGCGGCGGGGGCCGAGGGAACCGGGGAGCTGTTTTTT. As protein: CASSPAAGAEGTGELFF. The chain carries TRBV4-2 and TRBJ2-2; D perhaps matches TRBD2 (7 bases). V gave up 4 bases and J gave up 5 bases, with 20 bases separating them. CDR1 and CDR2 from the germline V gene are LGHNA and YNFKEQ. This CDR3 contains 17 residues.

This chain uses TRBV4-1 with TRBJ2-1; no reliable D call. The germline CDR1 and CDR2 sequences are MGHRA and YSYEKL. V lost 0 bases, J lost 5 bases, and 17 bases lay in between. The CDR3 sequence is 17 residues long. The CDR3 here is CASSQEERVFVHNEQFF. CDR3 nucleotides: TGCGCCAGCAGCCAAGAGGAGCGAGTATTCGTACACAATGAGCAGTTCTTC.

The rearrangement joins TRBV28 to TRBJ1-5, with TRBD1 as a possible D gene (5 bases). In germline, CDR1 is MDHEN, CDR2 SYDVKM. With 8 bases removed from V and 7 bases from J, the gap between germline ends came to 15 bases. This CDR3 region has 13 residues. DNA of the CDR3: TGTGCCAGCCGGAGTCCCCCAGGGCAGCCCCAGCATTTT. Translated, it gives CASRSPPGQPQHF.

V usage is TRBV2 and J usage is TRBJ2-3; no clear D gene. The CDR3 loop spans 13 amino acids. The V and J ends lost 4 bases and 2 bases respectively, with 7 bases between them. Germline V gene lookup returns CDR1 SNHLY and CDR2 FYNNEI. CDR3 region: CASSGPFTDTQYF. CDR3 nucleotides: TGTGCCAGCAGTGGGCCATTCACAGATACGCAGTATTTT.

This sequence joins TRBV3-1 (or the pseudogene TRBV3-2) and TRBJ2-7; the D gene is possibly TRBD2 (6 bases). CDR1 is LGHDT and CDR2 is YNNKEL in the germline V gene (reference sequence). The CDR3 runs to 15 residues. Trimming stripped 0 bases from V and 3 bases from J, with 12 bases between. The CDR3 region is CASSQDGRESYEQYF. The CDR3 DNA is TGTGCCAGCAGCCAAGATGGGCGGGAAAGCTACGAGCAGTACTTC.

The chain is built from TRBV11-1 and TRBJ2-7; the D gene is possibly TRBD1 (6 bases). Germline V gene lookup returns CDR1 SGHAT and CDR2 FQDESV (reference sequence). Trimming stripped 4 bases from V and 0 bases from J, with 16 bases between. This CDR3 contains 16 residues. CDR3 in DNA: TGTGCCAGCAGCTATACCGACAGGCCGAACTCCTACGAGCAGTACTTC. Amino acids: CASSYTDRPNSYEQYF.

The chain uses TRBV10-1 and TRBJ2-1, with a weak D call TRBD2 (5 bases). Between the trimmed V and J ends, which lost 5 bases and 2 bases, there was a span of 13 bases. Germline values: CDR1 WNHNN, CDR2 SYGVQD (reference sequence). The CDR3 totals 15 residues. CDR3 sequence reads: CASSPSGDTYNEQFF. For the CDR3, the DNA is TGCGCCAGCAGTCCGAGCGGAGACACCTACAATGAGCAGTTCTTC.

The rearrangement links TRBV5-1 to TRBJ2-5; D not certain. Trimming pared 1 base from V and 1 base from J, leaving 8 bases between. Germline V gene data show CDR1 as SGHRS and CDR2 as YFSETQ. There are 14 residues in the CDR3. CDR3 DNA sequence: TGCGCCAGCAGCTTGAATACGGGCCAAGAGACCCAGTACTTC. Amino acid sequence: CASSLNTGQETQYF.

The V gene is TRBV28, the J gene TRBJ2-7; 7 bases agree with TRBD2. Trimming cost V 4 bases and J 5 bases; bases outside gene matches: 14. This CDR3 has 16 amino acids. Germline V lookup: CDR1 MDHEN, CDR2 SYDVKM. CDR3 region: CASSYPLSRGNNEQYF. For the CDR3, the DNA is TGTGCCAGCAGTTATCCTTTGTCGCGGGGGAACAACGAGCAGTACTTC.

The chain links TRBV6-6 to TRBJ2-3; TRBD1 matches at 8 bases. This CDR3 has 14 amino acids. Trimming cost V 5 bases and J 6 bases; bases outside gene matches: 7. Germline V gene data show CDR1 as MNHNY and CDR2 as SVGAGI (reference sequence). In DNA form, the CDR3 reads TGTGCCAGCAGTACCCCAGGGGGCTGGGATACGCAGTATTTT. This translates into CASSTPGGWDTQYF.